This TCR beta chain was sequenced during a study of kidney transplant recipient with SARS-CoV-2 infection. CDR1 is ENHRY and CDR2 is SYGVKD in the germline V gene. Trimming cost V 5 bases and J 0 bases; bases outside gene matches: 5. The CDR3 sequence is 18 residues long. There are many counts of this clonotype. TCRdb processed the reads anew with MiXCR; each CDR3 protein has one entry. Here the sample spans 250,000 or so distinct CDR3 sequences, under 30% being singletons. The material was a blood sample, obtained at baseline and between days 110 and 120 from a kidney transplant recipient. This sequence was found in a male patient aged 25 to 39 who had COVID-19 and was a kidney transplant recipient. Some T cells may be supplied by the graft donor. The rearrangement uses TRBV10-3 and TRBJ2-1; TRBD2 agrees at 15 bases. The CDR3 DNA reads as TGTGCCATCAGTCCCCGGACTAGCGGGAGGGGCTCCTACAATGAGCAGTTCTTC. This encodes CAISPRTSGRGSYNEQFF.